This TCR beta chain appears in the sequencing data of a study of blood T cell repertoires in COVID-19. Study-wide context: The study drew acute and convalescent COVID-19 samples from the United States, Italy and Spain.

The CDR3 length is 15 residues. Trimming pared 3 bases from V and 0 bases from J, leaving 11 bases between. Germline V gene data show CDR1 as LNHDA and CDR2 as SQIVND (reference sequence). The data were produced by immunoSEQ multiplex PCR, yet TCRdb's version contains in-frame clones alone and is incomplete. The sample consists of more than 250,000 clones, 75% to 90% of them appearing once. The rearrangement links TRBV19 to TRBJ1-2; no clear D. This TCR was recovered from a man aged 30 to 45 who had recovered from COVID-19. Sample: PBMCs or T cells enriched from blood (not recorded which). The chain's CDR3 is CASSILVSANYGYTF. The CDR3 nucleotides read TGTGCCAGTAGTATTCTGGTTTCAGCTAACTATGGCTACACCTTC.